This T cell receptor (beta chain) was profiled in a study of T-cell memory formation after mild COVID-19. TCRdb recomputed calls from the 5' RACE reads with MiXCR, one row per CDR3 protein. In the table there are tens of thousands of distinct CDR3 sequences, approximately 30% of which are singletons. Trimming cost V 0 bases and J 3 bases, with 11 bases left between them. CDR1 and CDR2 from the germline V gene are MNHEY and SMNVEV (reference sequence). This CDR3 is 15 amino acids long. The receptor was derived from a man younger than 30 who had mild COVID-19 (a few samples of this study predate the infection). Cell type and time point are not known. Sequencing input: PBMCs or a T cell subset sorted from them (not recorded which). The chain joins TRBV27 to TRBJ2-5, with D unclear. Here the CDR3 reads CASSLSIIGKETQYF. The CDR3 bases are TGTGCCAGCAGTTTATCGATAATTGGGAAAGAGACCCAGTACTTC.